The sequence of this TCR beta chain was determined in a study of blood T cell repertoires in COVID-19. Study information: From T cells, B-cell-depleted T cells, or PBMCs came the material, which was cDNA or gDNA.

Original data processing: Using reference gene primer amplification, nucleated cell counts were estimated. Assay: immunoSEQ multiplex PCR; the TCRdb copy retains only in-frame clones and omits some. V and J calls plus clone size are reproduced from that table; the DNA served to infer D and trimming. The sample records under 150,000 clones, over 80% being singletons. The CDR3 covers 13 residues. V shed 4 bases, J shed 6 bases, and the junction held 5 bases outside the gene matches. Germline V gene data show CDR1 as WSHSY and CDR2 as SAAADI. Sequenced material: peripheral blood. This clonotype was obtained from a man aged 35 to 55 with active or convalescent COVID-19. This chain links TRBV10-2 with TRBJ2-7; 8 nucleotides agree with TRBD1. The CDR3 here is CASSAARGPEQYF. CDR3 DNA sequence: TGCGCCAGCAGTGCCGCCAGGGGGCCCGAGCAGTACTTC.